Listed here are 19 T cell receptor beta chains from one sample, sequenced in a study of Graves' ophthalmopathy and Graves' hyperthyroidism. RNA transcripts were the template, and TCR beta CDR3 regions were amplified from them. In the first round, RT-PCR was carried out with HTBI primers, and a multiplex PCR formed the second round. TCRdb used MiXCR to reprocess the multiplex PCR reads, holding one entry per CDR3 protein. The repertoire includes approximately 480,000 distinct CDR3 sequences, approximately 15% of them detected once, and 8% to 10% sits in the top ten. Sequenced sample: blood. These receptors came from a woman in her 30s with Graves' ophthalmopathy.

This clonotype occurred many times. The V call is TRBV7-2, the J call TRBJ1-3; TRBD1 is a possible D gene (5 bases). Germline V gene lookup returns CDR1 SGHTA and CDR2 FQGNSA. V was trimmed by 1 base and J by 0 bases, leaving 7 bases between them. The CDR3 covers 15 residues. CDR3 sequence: CASSLVQGSGNTIYF. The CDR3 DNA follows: TGTGCCAGCAGCTTAGTCCAGGGCTCTGGAAACACCATATATTTT. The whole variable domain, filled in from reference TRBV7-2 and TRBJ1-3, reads GAGVSQSPSNKVTEKGKDVELRCDPISGHTALYWYRQSLGQGLEFLIYFQGNSAPDKSGLPSDRFSAERTGGSVSTLTIQRTQQEDSAVYLCASSLVQGSGNTIYFGEGSWLTVV.

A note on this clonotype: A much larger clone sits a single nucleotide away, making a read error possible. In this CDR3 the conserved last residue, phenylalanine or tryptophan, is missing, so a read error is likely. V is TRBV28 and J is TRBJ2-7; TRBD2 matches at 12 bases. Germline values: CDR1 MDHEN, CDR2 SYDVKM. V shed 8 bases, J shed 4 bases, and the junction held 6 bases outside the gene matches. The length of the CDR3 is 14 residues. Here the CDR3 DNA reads TGTGCCAGCCTAAGACTAGCGGGAGCGTACGAGCAGTACTTG. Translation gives CASLRLAGAYEQYL.

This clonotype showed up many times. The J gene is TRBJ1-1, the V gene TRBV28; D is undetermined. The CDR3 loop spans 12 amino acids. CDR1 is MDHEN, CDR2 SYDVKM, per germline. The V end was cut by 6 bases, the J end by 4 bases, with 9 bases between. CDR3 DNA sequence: TGTGCCAGCAGGGGTACAGTCACTGAAGCTTTCTTT. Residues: CASRGTVTEAFF.

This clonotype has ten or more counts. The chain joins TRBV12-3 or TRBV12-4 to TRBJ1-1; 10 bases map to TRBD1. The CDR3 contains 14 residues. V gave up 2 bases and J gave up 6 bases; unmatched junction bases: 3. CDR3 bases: TGTGCCAGCAGTTTAACCGGGACAGGGGCTGAAGCTTTCTTT. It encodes CASSLTGTGAEAFF.

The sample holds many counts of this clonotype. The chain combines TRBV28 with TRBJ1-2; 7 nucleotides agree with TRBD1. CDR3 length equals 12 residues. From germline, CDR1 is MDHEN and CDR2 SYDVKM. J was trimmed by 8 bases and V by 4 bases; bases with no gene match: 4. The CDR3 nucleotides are TGTGCCAGCAGTTCTACAGGGGACGGCTACACCTTC. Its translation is CASSSTGDGYTF.

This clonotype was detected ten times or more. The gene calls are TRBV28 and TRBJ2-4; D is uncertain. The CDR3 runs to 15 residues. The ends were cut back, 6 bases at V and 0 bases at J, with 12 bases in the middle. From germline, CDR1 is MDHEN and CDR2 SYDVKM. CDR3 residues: CASSTESLAKNIQYF. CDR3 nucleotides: TGTGCCAGCAGCACTGAGTCCTTAGCCAAAAACATTCAGTACTTC.

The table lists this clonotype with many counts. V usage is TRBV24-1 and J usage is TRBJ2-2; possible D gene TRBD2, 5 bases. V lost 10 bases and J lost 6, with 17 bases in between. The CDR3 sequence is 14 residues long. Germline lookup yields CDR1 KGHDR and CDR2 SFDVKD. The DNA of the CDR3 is TGTGCCACAACGAGTGCCTTGAGGGCCGGGGAGCTGTTTTTT. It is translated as CATTSALRAGELFF.

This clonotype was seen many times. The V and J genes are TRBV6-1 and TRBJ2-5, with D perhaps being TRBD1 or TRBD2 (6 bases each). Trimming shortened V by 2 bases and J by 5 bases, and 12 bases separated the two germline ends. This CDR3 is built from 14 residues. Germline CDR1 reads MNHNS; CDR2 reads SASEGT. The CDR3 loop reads CASSESGGRETQYF. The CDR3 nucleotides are TGTGCCAGCAGTGAATCCGGGGGCAGGGAGACCCAGTACTTC.

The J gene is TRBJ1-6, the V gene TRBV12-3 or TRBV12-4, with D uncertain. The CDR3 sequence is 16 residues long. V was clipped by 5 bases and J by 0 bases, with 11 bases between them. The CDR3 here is CASSPGPSSYNSPLHF. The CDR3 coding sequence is TGTGCCAGCAGTCCTGGGCCCAGCTCCTATAATTCACCCCTCCACTTT.

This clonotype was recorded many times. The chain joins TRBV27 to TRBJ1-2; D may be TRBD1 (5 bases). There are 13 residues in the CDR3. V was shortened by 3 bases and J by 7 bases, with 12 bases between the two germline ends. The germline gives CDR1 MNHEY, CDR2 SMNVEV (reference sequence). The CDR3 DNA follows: TGTGCCAGCAGTTTGGGAGGGGCCCTTGGCTACACCTTC. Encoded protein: CASSLGGALGYTF.

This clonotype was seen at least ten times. The CDR3 nucleotides are TGCAGGGTCAAGGGCGGGGAGCTGTTTTTT. As protein: CRVKGGELFF. The chain is built from TRBV20-1 and TRBJ2-2; no reliable D call. From germline, CDR1 is DFQATT and CDR2 SNEGSKA (reference sequence). This CDR3 spans 10 amino acids.

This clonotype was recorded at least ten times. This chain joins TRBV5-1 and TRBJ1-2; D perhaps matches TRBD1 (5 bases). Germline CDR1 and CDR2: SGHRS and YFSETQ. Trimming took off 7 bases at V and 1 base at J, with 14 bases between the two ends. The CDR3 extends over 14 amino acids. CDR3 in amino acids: CASATTDSNYGYTF. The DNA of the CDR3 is TGCGCCAGCGCGACGACCGACAGTAACTATGGCTACACCTTC.

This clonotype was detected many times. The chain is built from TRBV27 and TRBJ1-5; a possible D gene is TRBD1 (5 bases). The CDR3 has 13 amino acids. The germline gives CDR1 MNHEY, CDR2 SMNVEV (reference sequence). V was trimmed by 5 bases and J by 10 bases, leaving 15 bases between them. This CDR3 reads CASSLHRNNPQHF. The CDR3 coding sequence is TGTGCCAGCAGTCTCCACAGGAACAACCCCCAGCATTTT.

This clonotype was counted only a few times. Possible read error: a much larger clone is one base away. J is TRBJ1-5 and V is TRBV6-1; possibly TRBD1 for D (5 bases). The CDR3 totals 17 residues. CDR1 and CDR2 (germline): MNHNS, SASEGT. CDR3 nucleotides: TGTGCCTGCAGTGATCCGCCCTGGGGCAGGGAGAATCAGCCCCAGCATTTT. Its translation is CACSDPPWGRENQPQHF.

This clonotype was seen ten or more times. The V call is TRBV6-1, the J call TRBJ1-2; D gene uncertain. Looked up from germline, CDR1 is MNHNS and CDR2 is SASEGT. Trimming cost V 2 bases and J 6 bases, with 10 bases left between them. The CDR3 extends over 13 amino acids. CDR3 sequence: CASSERGSDGYTF. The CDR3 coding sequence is TGTGCCAGCAGTGAACGAGGATCCGATGGCTACACCTTC.

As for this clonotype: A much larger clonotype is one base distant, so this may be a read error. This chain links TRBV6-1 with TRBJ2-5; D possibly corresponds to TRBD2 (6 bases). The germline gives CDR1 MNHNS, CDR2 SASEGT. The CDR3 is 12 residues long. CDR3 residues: CASSAGEETKYF. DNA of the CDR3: TGTGCCAGCAGTGCCGGGGAGGAGACCAAGTACTTC.

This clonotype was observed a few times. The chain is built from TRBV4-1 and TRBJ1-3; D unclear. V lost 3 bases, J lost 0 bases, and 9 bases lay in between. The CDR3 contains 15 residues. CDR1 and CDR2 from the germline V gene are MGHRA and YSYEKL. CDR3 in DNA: TGCGCCAGCAGCCACGACAACCTCTCTGGAAACACCATATATTTT. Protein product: CASSHDNLSGNTIYF.

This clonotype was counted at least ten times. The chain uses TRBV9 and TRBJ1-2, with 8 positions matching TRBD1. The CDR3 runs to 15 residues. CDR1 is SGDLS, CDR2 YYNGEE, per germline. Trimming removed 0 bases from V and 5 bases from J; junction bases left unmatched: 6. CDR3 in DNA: TGTGCCAGCAGCGTAGGGACAGGGCCCGAATATGGCTACACCTTC. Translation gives CASSVGTGPEYGYTF.

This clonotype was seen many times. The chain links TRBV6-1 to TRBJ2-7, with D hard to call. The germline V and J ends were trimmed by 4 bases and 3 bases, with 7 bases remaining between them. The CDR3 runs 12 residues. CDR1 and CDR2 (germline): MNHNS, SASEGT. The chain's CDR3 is CASSAPYYEQYF. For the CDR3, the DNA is TGTGCCAGCAGTGCCCCCTACTACGAGCAGTACTTC.